These 21 T cell receptor beta chains share one sample of origin, sequenced in a study. TCRdb reprocessed the RT-PCR reads with MiXCR, giving one entry per CDR3 protein. The sample contains about 680,000 distinct CDR3 sequences, 14% of which appear only once. The sample taken for sequencing was memory CD4+ T cells from blood. The origin of the receptors is a female donor in good health, serving as a healthy control.

This clonotype was seen ten or more times. The V gene is TRBV28, the J gene TRBJ2-7, with 8 bases lining up with TRBD1. Germline V gene data show CDR1 as MDHEN and CDR2 as SYDVKM. The CDR3 has 13 residues. V shed 7 bases and J 5 bases; nucleotides not matched to a gene: 7. The CDR3 DNA reads TGTGCCAGCACTCGGACAGGGTGGGACGAGCAGTACTTC. It yields the protein CASTRTGWDEQYF. Complete variable domain (other parts from reference TRBV28 and TRBJ2-7): DVKVTQSSRYLVKRTGEKVFLECVQDMDHENMFWYRQDPGLGLRLIYFSYDVKMKEKGDIPEGYSVSREKKERFSLILESASTNQTSMYLCASTRTGWDEQYFGPGTRLTVT.

This clonotype was picked up many times. This chain links TRBV5-1 with TRBJ1-1; D is undetermined. Trimming left V 2 bases short and J 1 base short, with 6 bases between. Germline V gives CDR1 SGHRS, CDR2 YFSETQ. The CDR3 is made up of 13 amino acids. CDR3 in amino acids: CASSFDENTEAFF. The CDR3 nucleotides are TGCGCCAGCAGCTTTGATGAGAACACTGAAGCTTTCTTT.

This clonotype was detected many times. This chain uses TRBV6-6 with TRBJ2-7, with 11 nucleotides matching TRBD2. The CDR3 consists of 15 residues. CDR1 MNHNY and CDR2 SVGAGI come from the germline V gene (reference sequence). V shed 2 bases, J shed 2 bases, and the junction held 2 bases outside the gene matches. In DNA, the CDR3 is TGTGCCAGCAGTTACAAGACTAGCGGGACCTACGAGCAGTACTTC. Its protein product is CASSYKTSGTYEQYF.

The sample holds many counts of this clonotype. The chain combines TRBV7-2 with TRBJ2-1, with D unresolved. The V end lost 1 base, the J end lost 8 bases, and 18 bases lay between the germline ends. Germline V gene sequence: CDR1 SGHTA, CDR2 FQGNSA. CDR3 size: 16 residues. The CDR3 coding sequence is TGTGCCAGCAGCTTAGGGTTTGGGGTCCAATACTATGAGCAGTTCTTC. Its protein is CASSLGFGVQYYEQFF.

This clonotype was found a few times. The chain is built from TRBV7-8 and TRBJ1-2; TRBD1 aligns across 9 bases. Germline CDR1 is SGHVS and CDR2 is FQNEAQ. The CDR3 spans 16 residues. The V segment lost 5 bases and the J segment 3 bases; nucleotides outside the gene matches: 10. The CDR3 loop is CASSQDRGKTYYGYTF. The CDR3 nucleotides read TGTGCCAGCAGCCAAGACAGGGGGAAAACCTACTATGGCTACACCTTC.

This chain uses TRBV5-1 with TRBJ1-6; D gene ambiguous. V lost 0 bases to trimming and J lost 8 bases, with 12 bases between them. Germline-derived CDR1 and CDR2 are SGHRS and YFSETQ. CDR3 size: 15 residues. CDR3 nucleotide sequence: TGCGCCAGCAGCTTGGATGGCACGGCCTATTCACCCCTCCACTTT. Amino acid sequence: CASSLDGTAYSPLHF.

This clonotype was seen many times. V is TRBV20-1 and J is TRBJ2-3; 7 bases map to TRBD2. This CDR3 is 15 amino acids long. Germline-derived CDR1 and CDR2 are DFQATT and SNEGSKA (reference sequence). Trimming took 4 bases from V and 4 from J; bases not matched to a gene: 11. CDR3 amino acids: CSANKGGSLPDTQYF. In DNA, the CDR3 is TGCAGTGCTAATAAGGGCGGGAGTCTCCCAGATACGCAGTATTTT.

This clonotype was seen only a few times. The V gene is TRBV5-6, the J gene TRBJ1-6; tentative D call: TRBD1 (5 bases). Deletions cut 2 bases from V and 1 base from J, with 7 bases between. This CDR3 is 15 amino acids long. Germline V CDR1 and CDR2: SGHDT, YYEEEE. The CDR3 spells CASSFTGSYNSPLHF. The DNA of the CDR3 is TGTGCCAGCAGCTTTACAGGATCCTATAATTCACCCCTCCACTTT. Full variable domain (rest looked up from reference TRBV5-6 and TRBJ1-6): DAGVTQSPTHLIKTRGQQVTLRCSPKSGHDTVSWYQQALGQGPQFIFQYYEEEERQRGNFPDRFSGHQFPNYSSELNVNALLLGDSALYLCASSFTGSYNSPLHFGNGTRLTVT.

The V gene is TRBV20-1, the J gene TRBJ2-1, with a tentative D call TRBD2 (5 bases). With 5 bases removed from V and 4 bases from J, the gap between germline ends came to 15 bases. The CDR3 spans 14 residues. Per germline, CDR1 DFQATT and CDR2 SNEGSKA (reference sequence). In DNA, the CDR3 is TGCAGTGCTGCTCGGACTTCCCCGTACAATGAGCAGTTCTTC. Protein product: CSAARTSPYNEQFF.

This clonotype has more than one count but fewer than ten. J is TRBJ2-1 and V is TRBV7-2, with 8 bases that match TRBD2. Germline CDR1 is SGHTA and CDR2 is FQGNSA. With V trimmed by 2 bases and J by 0 bases, 6 bases remained unmatched. CDR3 length: 17 amino acids. This CDR3 reads CASSLLAGPTSYNEQFF. DNA for the CDR3: TGTGCCAGCAGCTTACTAGCGGGTCCTACCTCCTACAATGAGCAGTTCTTC. Combining the CDR3 with reference TRBV7-2 and TRBJ2-1 gives the whole variable domain GAGVSQSPSNKVTEKGKDVELRCDPISGHTALYWYRQSLGQGLEFLIYFQGNSAPDKSGLPSDRFSAERTGGSVSTLTIQRTQQEDSAVYLCASSLLAGPTSYNEQFFGPGTRLTVL.

On this clonotype: A much more abundant neighbour one base away suggests this may be a read error. This rearrangement joins TRBV7-6 to TRBJ2-2; 12 nucleotides align to TRBD2. Germline CDR1 is SGHVS and CDR2 is FNYEAQ. The CDR3 totals 16 residues. In DNA, the CDR3 is TGTGCCAGCAGCGCGCTAGCGGGAGGGGACACCGAGGAGCTGTTTTTT. It is translated as CASSALAGGDTEELFF.

The chain couples TRBV20-1 to TRBJ1-5; D might be TRBD1 (5 bases). Germline values: CDR1 DFQATT, CDR2 SNEGSKA (reference sequence). The CDR3 has 13 amino acids. Trimming pared 4 bases from V and 4 bases from J, leaving 11 bases between. CDR3 bases: TGCAGTGCTACAGGGAATCCAAATCAGCCCCAGCATTTT. Amino acid sequence: CSATGNPNQPQHF.

The chain couples TRBV20-1 to TRBJ2-1; 12 positions match TRBD2. The length of the CDR3 is 13 residues. V lost 0 bases to trimming and J lost 14 bases; unmatched junction nucleotides: 5. Germline assignment: CDR1 DFQATT and CDR2 SNEGSKA (reference sequence). CDR3 DNA: TGCAGTGCTAGAGATCTCCGGACTAGCGGGAAGTTCTTC. It encodes CSARDLRTSGKFF.

This clonotype was counted at least ten times. J is TRBJ2-1 and V is TRBV7-2, with 8 bases that match TRBD1. CDR1 is SGHTA, CDR2 FQGNSA, per germline. J lost 0 bases, V lost 6 bases, and 7 bases had no gene match. The CDR3 has 16 residues. The CDR3 DNA reads as TGTGCCAGCAGTCTACACCAGGGGGCCTCCTACAATGAGCAGTTCTTC. Amino acid sequence: CASSLHQGASYNEQFF.

This clonotype has just one count. The chain joins TRBV5-1 to TRBJ1-4, with D unclear. With 4 bases removed from V and 3 bases from J, the gap between germline ends came to 13 bases. Germline V gene sequence: CDR1 SGHRS, CDR2 YFSETQ. The CDR3 has 15 residues. In DNA form, the CDR3 reads TGCGCCAGCAGCCAAGACCCCTCGGCTAATGAAAAACTGTTTTTT. Its translation is CASSQDPSANEKLFF.

The rearrangement uses TRBV10-3 and TRBJ1-5; the match to TRBD1 covers 9 bases. J gave up 0 bases and V 10 bases, and 4 bases lay outside the gene matches. Germline V gene sequence: CDR1 ENHRY, CDR2 SYGVKD. This CDR3 has 14 residues. CDR3 in amino acids: CATWTGDSNQPQHF. DNA of the CDR3: TGTGCCACGTGGACAGGGGATAGCAATCAGCCCCAGCATTTT.

Ten or more counts support this clonotype. The genes are TRBV20-1 and TRBJ2-3; TRBD2 might be the D (5 bases). This CDR3 is 11 amino acids long. V was trimmed by 8 bases and J by 3 bases, leaving 9 bases between them. Per the germline V gene, CDR1 is DFQATT and CDR2 is SNEGSKA (reference sequence). This CDR3 is CSWELTDTQYF. The CDR3 bases are TGCAGTTGGGAGTTGACAGATACGCAGTATTTT.

This clonotype came up many times. This chain connects TRBV29-1 to TRBJ2-2, with D possibly being TRBD2 (5 bases). This CDR3 has 14 residues. CDR1 is SQVTM, CDR2 ANQGSEA, per germline. Between the trimmed V and J ends, which lost 3 bases and 1 base, there was a span of 9 bases. The CDR3 DNA reads TGCAGCGTTGATCTCCGGGGGAACACCGGGGAGCTGTTTTTT. It codes for CSVDLRGNTGELFF.

This clonotype was detected ten times or more. The V call is TRBV5-1, the J call TRBJ2-1, with a possible D match to TRBD1 (5 bases). This CDR3 region has 13 residues. V was trimmed by 1 base and J by 8 bases, leaving 10 bases between them. Germline V gene data show CDR1 as SGHRS and CDR2 as YFSETQ. CDR3 DNA sequence: TGCGCCAGCAGCTTGCAGGGTAGGGATGAGCAGTTCTTC. As protein: CASSLQGRDEQFF.

This clonotype was recorded a few times. The rearrangement links TRBV4-2 to TRBJ2-3; D unresolved. CDR1 LGHNA and CDR2 YNFKEQ come from the germline V gene. The CDR3 runs 14 residues. V shed 1 base and J shed 4 bases, with 9 bases lying between them. CDR3 sequence reads: CASSQGDPPDTQYF. CDR3 coding DNA: TGTGCCAGCAGCCAAGGGGATCCCCCAGATACGCAGTATTTT.

The sample holds many counts of this clonotype. The chain has TRBV7-2 and TRBJ2-1; TRBD2 aligns across 11 bases. Germline V gene lookup returns CDR1 SGHTA and CDR2 FQGNSA. Trimming at V came to 5 bases and at J to 5 bases, leaving 8 bases not matched to a gene. This CDR3 contains 16 residues. CDR3 region: CASSLEGTSGHNEQFF. CDR3 bases: TGTGCCAGCAGCCTAGAAGGGACTAGCGGCCACAATGAGCAGTTCTTC. Drawing the rest from reference TRBV7-2 and TRBJ2-1, the complete variable domain is GAGVSQSPSNKVTEKGKDVELRCDPISGHTALYWYRQSLGQGLEFLIYFQGNSAPDKSGLPSDRFSAERTGGSVSTLTIQRTQQEDSAVYLCASSLEGTSGHNEQFFGPGTRLTVL.